This entry features one T cell receptor (beta chain) sequence. Its antigen target is currently unknown. There are no base qualities to consult, and no much larger clone falls within one base. The data derive from a study of T cell responses to AZD1222 COVID-19 vaccine (dated by TCRdb to about 2021). Turning to the overall study: Because spike-specific TCR depth and breadth did not differ between the two schedules, AZD1222 recipients who got a second dose at roughly 4 weeks were pooled with those who got a second dose at roughly 12 weeks. Trial participants were enrolled into age subgroups of 18-55, 56-69 and 70-plus years, which contained 148, 28 and 57 TCR-sequenced participants, respectively. TCR sequencing covered 233 trial participants: about 210 given two doses of AZD1222 and 26 given two doses of MenACWY control vaccine. The study at large found these results: A significant rise in spike-specific TCR breadth and depth was observed after two AZD1222 doses relative to day 0 and relative to MenACWY recipients. The 56-69-year group was small, and its depth increase did not reach significance, likely because of low power. No day 14 peak-response samples were available, so repertoires were characterized only after the peak T cell response. CD4 TCRs associated with the vaccine covered the entire spike protein, and the dominant responses were in regions 160-218 and 743-854. Reportedly, almost half of the unique spike-specific TCRs recognized epitopes lying outside the regions that are mutated in the B.1.351 and B.1.1.7 variants. Participants were mostly white British and included more females than males, and it was suggested by the authors that clonal diversity may have been underestimated. Conclusions about previously exposed vaccinees were limited because only five to seven AZD1222 recipients were SARS-CoV-2 seropositive at baseline.

From the germline V gene, CDR1 is SGHNT and CDR2 is YENEEA. V loses 4 bases, J loses 7 bases, and the germline ends lie 13 bases apart. The CDR3 runs 14 amino acids, cysteine and phenylalanine included. The only DNA kept is the CDR3, 42 bases in frame from the first base. The CDR3 regions of human TCRbeta chains were subjected to immunosequencing. The study's processing was this. Repertoire TCRs were matched against a reference library of SARS-CoV-2-specific TCRs generated with the MIRA antigen-specificity platform. Breadth was defined as the fraction of unique TCRs that were SARS-CoV-2-associated. Depth was defined as the fraction of total T cells that were SARS-CoV-2-associated. Using the MIRA data, each spike-specific TCR was mapped to the spike region that the TCR reacts to and placed in a CD4 or CD8 class. Log10-transformed breadth and depth values were compared by one-way ANOVA with Sidak's multiple comparisons tests. What TCRdb holds here is the immuneACCESS table cut down to in-frame rearrangements. Part of the clones is not present; checked against another copy, under half of the missing clones reflect an unresolved V gene, and the others are unexplained. From that table come the V and J calls and clone size; the DNA was used to work out D and trimming. Here the sample has approximately 80,000 clones; over 75% occur a single time. The ten largest clones add up to roughly 21% of the sample.

Reading the label with the study, this specimen's time point is: baseline before first vaccination. Vaccinee samples were obtained from the UK trials COV001 and COV002, which included a single-blind randomized controlled phase 2/3 trial of AZD1222 (ChAdOx1 nCoV-19) in healthy adults. For TCRbeta chain sequencing, PBMC samples from trial participants were taken at day 0 and at day 28 after the second dose. The chain is assembled from TRBV11-3 and TRBJ2-2, with the identity of the D gene unclear. The sequences come from peripheral blood, collected on day 0 of AZD1222 vaccination. The receptor's source is an adult in good health. The CDR3 region: CASSSDMVGGELFF. The nucleotide sequence is given as TGTGCCAGCAGCTCTGACATGGTCGGCGGGGAGCTGTTTTTT.